This T cell receptor (beta chain) was retrieved from a study of T cell clones after liver transplantation. On the study more broadly: TCRbeta sequencing after a pre-transplant mixed lymphocyte reaction identified graft-donor-reactive clones, later tracked in post-transplant blood. Draws occurred before transplant, before withdrawal, and after complete or failed withdrawal.

The table came from immunoSEQ multiplex PCR; TCRdb's copy has only in-frame clones and leaves some out. Among tens of thousands of clones listed, 85% to 90% were seen once. The CDR3 consists of 16 residues. The V end lost 0 bases, the J end lost 3 bases, and 16 bases lay between the germline ends. The germline V gene encodes CDR1 SGDLS and CDR2 YYNGEE. The J gene is TRBJ2-7, the V gene TRBV9, with D hard to call. The specimen comprised CD8+ T cells from blood, sampled 12 months after liver transplant. The receptor was derived from a human patient who received a liver transplant. Some of the T cells might come from the graft donor. The CDR3 here is CASSVGDSLSGYEQYF. As DNA, the CDR3 is TGTGCCAGCAGCGTAGGCGACTCCCTAAGTGGCTACGAGCAGTACTTC.